This TCR beta chain appears in the sequencing data of a study of regulatory T cells in long-lasting Graves disease. Trimming cost V 0 bases and J 1 base, with 8 bases left between them. Germline assignment: CDR1 SGHRS and CDR2 YFSETQ. The CDR3 is 15 residues long. Noted time point: newly diagnosed GD, antithyroid drugs for less than 3 months. TCR sequences were obtained from RNA taken from PBMCs. This clonotype was observed at least ten times. Building the TCR beta libraries relied on iRepertoire HTBI primers, and CDR3 regions underwent Arm-PCR. TCRdb passed the multiplex PCR reads through MiXCR, listing each CDR3 protein once. This sample has some 250,000 distinct CDR3 sequences; about 18% occur once, and the top ten carry roughly 15%. Separately, the same data were catalogued under a study of T cells in Graves' hyperthyroidism and ophthalmopathy. In that study: Clinicians diagnosed patients from clinical symptoms, serum thyroxine and TRAb, thyroid ultrasound and orbital computed tomography.

The sequences come from peripheral blood mononuclear cells (PBMCs), collected at new diagnosis, from a patient treated with antithyroid drugs. This chain uses TRBV5-1 with TRBJ1-3; D is possibly TRBD1 (5 bases). The receptor was derived from a woman in her thirties with Graves disease. CDR3 in amino acids: CASSLDRTSGNTIYF. The DNA for the CDR3 is TGCGCCAGCAGCTTGGATAGGACATCTGGAAACACCATATATTTT.